A selection of T cell receptor beta chains follows, all from one sample in a study of cytomegalovirus exposure and HLA in healthy donors. Data came from immunoSEQ multiplex PCR; TCRdb stores just in-frame clones and leaves some out. The table includes around 140,000 clones, about 80% detected once. The specimen sequenced was PBMCs. These TCRs come from a woman between 35 and 50 years old in good health and CMV-seronegative. Each CDR3 is given with its conserved first and last residue. The D gene is left open where the match is weak. Clone sizes are given selectively: once, few, many, or a class where the clone is expanded.

15	TRBD1	TRBV7-6	TRBJ1-4	NA	CASSLDRQGGEKLFF	TGTGCCAGCAGCTTAGACCGACAAGGGGGCGAAAAACTGTTTTTT
13	NA	TRBV2	TRBJ2-7	few	CASIPGYSYEQYF	TGTGCCAGCATCCCAGGATACTCCTACGAGCAGTACTTC
15	NA	TRBV21-1	TRBJ1-1	NA	CASSPSSGGYTEAFF	TGTGCCAGCAGCCCTTCGTCAGGGGGCTACACTGAAGCTTTCTTT
15	TRBD2	TRBV6-5	TRBJ2-1	NA	CASSTDGGGYNEQFF	TGTGCCAGCAGTACAGACGGGGGGGGGTACAATGAGCAGTTCTTC
16	NA	TRBV27	TRBJ1-4	NA	CASSLFFRDSSVGLFF	TGTGCCAGCAGTTTATTCTTCCGGGACTCGTCCGTCGGACTGTTTTTT
15	NA	TRBV5-1	TRBJ2-7	NA	CASSLDGQGFLEQYF	TGCGCCAGCAGCTTGGATGGGCAGGGCTTCCTCGAGCAGTACTTC
15	NA	TRBV4-3	TRBJ1-5	NA	CASSQDRIVVQPQHF	TGCGCCAGCAGCCAAGATAGAATAGTTGTTCAGCCCCAGCATTTT
12	NA	TRBV7-2	TRBJ1-1	NA	CASSLRGSGTFF	TGTGCCAGCAGCTTAAGAGGCAGTGGAACTTTCTTT
15	NA	TRBV7-8	TRBJ2-7	NA	CASSPGSGGFGEQYF	TGTGCCAGCAGCCCTGGTAGTGGGGGCTTCGGCGAGCAGTACTTC
18	TRBD2	TRBV6-1	TRBJ2-1	NA	CASSEAPFDSGRAYEQFF	TGTGCCAGCAGTGAAGCCCCCTTCGATAGCGGGAGGGCCTATGAGCAGTTCTTC
15	TRBD1	TRBV28	TRBJ1-5	NA	CASVRGQYSNQPQHF	TGTGCCAGCGTGAGGGGACAGTATAGCAATCAGCCCCAGCATTTT
16	TRBD1	TRBV7-2	TRBJ1-5	NA	CASSLDGRTGAESQHF	TGTGCCAGCAGCTTAGATGGAAGGACAGGCGCGGAGTCCCAGCATTTT
17	TRBD2	TRBV7-6	TRBJ2-2	few	CASSARSGTTNTGELFF	TGTGCCAGCAGCGCCCGCTCCGGGACTACTAACACCGGGGAGCTGTTTTTT
18	TRBD1	TRBV5-1	TRBJ2-6	NA	CASSLVGTGDSGANVLTF	TGCGCCAGCAGCTTGGTTGGGACAGGAGACTCTGGGGCCAACGTCCTGACTTTC
17	TRBD1	TRBV4-1	TRBJ2-1	NA	CASSQDVDRSSYNEQFF	TGCGCCAGCAGCCAAGACGTGGACAGGAGCTCCTACAATGAGCAGTTCTTC
13	NA	TRBV30	TRBJ2-7	NA	CAWSVSHLYEQYF	TGTGCCTGGAGTGTGTCCCATTTGTACGAGCAGTACTTC
14	TRBD2	TRBV28	TRBJ2-7	NA	CASSPPGLAVEQYF	TGTGCCAGCAGTCCTCCGGGACTAGCGGTAGAGCAGTACTTC
13	TRBD1	TRBV28	TRBJ2-7	once	CASRAGGSYEQYF	TGTGCCAGCCGGGCAGGGGGATCGTACGAGCAGTACTTC
17	TRBD2	TRBV19	TRBJ2-7	NA	CASRPGLAGDGYYEQYF	TGTGCCTCTAGACCGGGACTAGCGGGAGACGGATACTACGAGCAGTACTTC
18	NA	TRBV7-9	TRBJ2-3	NA	CASSLETSARMYTDTQYF	TGTGCCAGCAGCTTAGAGACTAGTGCTCGTATGTACACAGATACGCAGTATTTT
15	TRBD2	TRBV5-4	TRBJ2-7	NA	CASSLRGGRAHEQYF	TGTGCCAGCAGCTTGCGGGGGGGGAGGGCTCACGAGCAGTACTTC
13	NA	TRBV5-1	TRBJ2-5	NA	CASSFQTGETQYF	TGCGCCAGCAGCTTTCAGACCGGGGAGACCCAGTACTTC
17	NA	TRBV19	TRBJ2-3	once	CASSIGKSGSSTDTQYF	TGTGCCAGTAGTATAGGAAAAAGCGGTTCTAGCACAGATACGCAGTATTTT
17	NA	TRBV5-6	TRBJ1-2	medium-sized	CASSLEDSPGWGYGYTF	TGTGCCAGCAGCTTGGAGGACAGCCCCGGTTGGGGCTATGGCTACACCTTC
14	TRBD2	TRBV9	TRBJ2-1	NA	CASSVKRDYNEQFF	TGTGCCAGCAGCGTTAAGCGGGATTACAATGAGCAGTTCTTC
19	TRBD1	TRBV30	TRBJ2-5	NA	CAWMGPLDRQGVYEETQYF	TGTGCCTGGATGGGGCCTTTGGATAGACAGGGCGTGTACGAAGAGACCCAGTACTTC
14	NA	TRBV6-4	TRBJ1-1	NA	CASSDSSMNTEAFF	TGTGCCAGCAGTGACTCGAGTATGAACACTGAAGCTTTCTTT
15	NA	TRBV7-3	TRBJ2-3	NA	CASRPNGVRTDTQYF	TGTGCCAGCAGGCCCAACGGGGTCCGCACAGATACGCAGTATTTT
14	NA	TRBV4-3	TRBJ2-7	NA	CASSQGPSSYEQYF	TGCGCCAGCAGCCAAGGGCCCTCCTCCTACGAGCAGTACTTC
16	TRBD1	TRBV27	TRBJ1-2	NA	CASSVHRDRPNYGYTF	TGTGCCAGCAGTGTCCACCGGGACAGACCAAACTATGGCTACACCTTC
15	TRBD2	TRBV7-7	TRBJ2-1	NA	CASSPLAGGYNEQFF	TGTGCCAGCAGCCCTTTAGCGGGAGGGTACAATGAGCAGTTCTTC
13	TRBD1	TRBV7-6	TRBJ1-2	NA	CASSGQGARGYTF	TGTGCCAGCAGCGGACAGGGGGCGCGCGGCTACACCTTC
15	TRBD1	TRBV7-2	TRBJ1-4	few	CASSLPAGGGEKLFF	TGTGCCAGCAGCTTACCTGCAGGGGGAGGTGAAAAACTGTTTTTT
18	NA	TRBV5-1	TRBJ2-5	NA	CASSLGPSQRMYQETQYF	TGCGCCAGCAGCTTGGGTCCCAGTCAAAGAATGTACCAAGAGACCCAGTACTTC
15	NA	TRBV6-5	TRBJ2-3	NA	CASRPTGRVRDTQYF	TGTGCCAGCAGACCAACAGGGAGGGTCAGAGATACGCAGTATTTT
13	NA	TRBV27	TRBJ2-7	NA	CASSISGSYEQYF	TGTGCCAGCAGTATTTCAGGTTCCTACGAGCAGTACTTC
15	TRBD2	TRBV7-6	TRBJ2-7	NA	CASSRGGGPSYEQYF	TGTGCCAGCAGCCGGGGGGGAGGGCCGTCCTACGAGCAGTACTTC
16	TRBD2	TRBV27	TRBJ2-3	NA	CASSLLAGQGTDTQYF	TGTGCCAGCAGTTTGCTAGCGGGGCAAGGCACAGATACGCAGTATTTT
17	NA	TRBV15	TRBJ2-3	NA	CATSRPKLGGVADTQYF	TGTGCCACCAGCAGACCGAAACTAGGTGGGGTAGCAGATACGCAGTATTTT
14	TRBD1	TRBV5-4	TRBJ2-1	NA	CASSFYRGFDEQFF	TGTGCCAGCAGCTTTTACAGGGGTTTCGATGAGCAGTTCTTC
15	NA	TRBV7-3	TRBJ2-3	NA	CASSQDRGGVDTQYF	TGTGCCAGCAGCCAAGACAGGGGAGGGGTTGATACGCAGTATTTT
14	NA	TRBV27	TRBJ2-7	NA	CASSLAGKTYEQYF	TGTGCCAGCAGTTTAGCCGGGAAAACCTACGAGCAGTACTTC
15	NA	TRBV23-1	TRBJ2-7	once	CATVLGGTVNYEQYF	TGCGCCACCGTCCTTGGGGGCACCGTCAACTACGAGCAGTACTTC
18	TRBD1	TRBV4-3	TRBJ1-3	NA	CASSQDFLRTGAGNTIYF	TGCGCCAGCAGCCAAGATTTTTTAAGGACAGGGGCTGGAAACACCATATATTTT
14	NA	TRBV9	TRBJ2-7	NA	CASSAQGQGYEQYF	TGTGCCAGCAGCGCTCAGGGCCAGGGGTACGAGCAGTACTTC
14	NA	TRBV5-1	TRBJ2-3	NA	CASSLGAATDTQYF	TGCGCCAGCAGCCTGGGGGCAGCTACAGATACGCAGTATTTT
14	TRBD1	TRBV4-1	TRBJ1-5	NA	CASSRPGGGQPQHF	TGCGCCAGCAGCCGCCCAGGGGGAGGTCAGCCCCAGCATTTT
17	NA	TRBV5-5	TRBJ2-3	NA	CASSLPTSRPAGRTQYF	TGTGCCAGCAGCTTGCCTACTAGCAGACCCGCGGGGAGGACGCAGTATTTT
17	TRBD1	TRBV15	TRBJ2-7	NA	CATSTRQGATVGYEQYF	TGTGCCACCAGCACGAGACAGGGGGCGACTGTGGGCTACGAGCAGTACTTC
14	NA	TRBV18	TRBJ1-1	NA	CASSPRSMNTEAFF	TGTGCCAGCTCACCACGGAGCATGAACACTGAAGCTTTCTTT
12	NA	TRBV30	TRBJ2-1	NA	CAWRLKRNEQFF	TGTGCCTGGAGATTAAAGCGGAATGAGCAGTTCTTC
13	TRBD2	TRBV7-7	TRBJ2-1	NA	CASSLGRVNEQFF	TGTGCCAGTAGCTTAGGGAGGGTCAATGAGCAGTTCTTC
14	TRBD2	TRBV7-2	TRBJ2-5	NA	CASSLGTSSETQYF	TGTGCCAGCAGCTTAGGGACTAGCAGTGAGACCCAGTACTTC
14	NA	TRBV6-5	TRBJ1-3	NA	CASSWASSGNTIYF	TGTGCCAGCAGTTGGGCCTCCTCTGGAAACACCATATATTTT